The clone carrying this T cell receptor (beta chain) came up a few times. The antigen is undetermined. The germline and genes are mouse ones. The data belong to a study of CD8+ T cells in alopecia areata. Scientists pooled cutaneous lymph node cells and sorted them on CD4, CD8alpha, NKG2D, NKG2ACE and other markers. The study, taken as a whole, reports: Across lesional scalp, and particularly alopecia totalis/universalis, clonality surpassed that of normal scalp.

cDNA serving as the sequencing template came from extracted, reverse transcribed RNA. Libraries were prepared by immunoSEQ multiplex PCR; TCRdb keeps only in-frame clonotypes and omits some of them. Sampling found 200,000 to 300,000 clones, none seen once. The sequence derives from a C3H/HeJ mouse with alopecia areata. For the strain, the MHC haplotype given is H2-k. Sequenced material: CD4+ T cells sorted from a lymph node.

CDR3 DNA, as far as it was read: TGTGCCAGCAGTATAGACTGGGGGACTAGTGCAGAA. Its translation is CASSIDWGTSAE. The complete CDR3 reads CASSIDWGTSAETLYF. The rearrangement uses TRBV19 and TRBJ2-3, with 8 bases aligning to TRBD2. The read terminates 4 residues ahead of where the CDR3 ends, so the germline J gene completes it. From germline, CDR1 is FNHDT and CDR2 SITEND (reference sequence). Trimming removed 0 bases from V and 0 bases from J; junction bases left unmatched: 3. This CDR3 contains 16 residues.